These 30 T cell receptor beta chains were sequenced from one sample in a study of regulatory T cells in long-lasting Graves disease. TCR beta libraries were built with iRepertoire HTBI primers and Arm-PCR of CDR3 regions. TCRdb re-derived calls from the multiplex PCR reads in MiXCR, one entry per CDR3 protein. The table includes 300,000 to 500,000 distinct CDR3 sequences, around 20% detected once. The time point: persistent/refractory GD, antithyroid drugs over 5 years with positive TRAb. PBMC-derived RNA was used for the TCR library. Material: peripheral blood mononuclear cells (PBMCs), obtained when the disease was refractory, from a patient treated with antithyroid drugs. The source is a female donor with Graves disease.

This clonotype was seen once. A read error may account for a junction end that differs from germline. This chain joins TRBV19 and TRBJ1-5; unclear D gene. The CDR3 runs to 15 residues. Germline lookup yields CDR1 LNHDA and CDR2 SQIVND (reference sequence). The CDR3 sequence is CASMAAGRVNQPRHF. The CDR3 DNA reads TGTGCCAGTATGGCGGCAGGAAGAGTCAATCAGCCCCGGCATTTT.

There are many counts of this clonotype. The V call is TRBV6-1, the J call TRBJ1-1; D perhaps matches TRBD1 (5 bases). Per germline, CDR1 MNHNS and CDR2 SASEGT. The CDR3 has 16 amino acids. V lost 6 bases and J 5 bases, leaving 22 bases between the germline ends. As DNA, the CDR3 is TGTGCCAGCAGCGGACAAAGGCGGGGCGCGAGGACTGAAGCTTTCTTT. Its protein is CASSGQRRGARTEAFF.

In this sample, this clonotype turned up many times. The chain joins TRBV6-5 to TRBJ1-3; no reliable D call. With 0 bases removed from V and 1 base from J, the gap between germline ends came to 7 bases. The CDR3 has 15 amino acids. Germline CDR1 MNHEY, CDR2 SVGAGI. Here the CDR3 reads CASSYSGQSGNTIYF. For the CDR3, the DNA is TGTGCCAGCAGTTACTCCGGGCAGTCTGGAAACACCATATATTTT.

As to this clonotype: This sequence may be a read error, since a much larger clone differs from it by one base. The CDR3 does not close with the conserved phenylalanine or tryptophan, likely indicating a read error. This chain uses TRBV6-1 with TRBJ1-1; 7 nucleotides align to TRBD1. With 5 bases clipped from V and 11 bases from J, the junction kept 5 bases outside the gene matches. The CDR3 spans 11 residues. Germline V gene sequence: CDR1 MNHNS, CDR2 SASEGT. CDR3: CASSIGTVAFL. The CDR3 DNA sequence: TGTGCCAGCAGTATTGGGACAGTGGCTTTCCTT.

J is TRBJ2-7 and V is TRBV30; TRBD2 might be the D (5 bases). The CDR3 extends over 15 amino acids. Germline CDR1 is GTSNPN and CDR2 is SVGIG (reference sequence). V was pared by 1 base and J by 0 bases, with 13 bases between. CDR3 residues: CAWSGTDYPSYEQYF. Written as DNA, the CDR3 is TGTGCCTGGAGTGGAACAGACTACCCCTCCTACGAGCAGTACTTC.

The chain combines TRBV4-2 with TRBJ1-1; 7 nucleotides line up with TRBD1. The CDR3 loop spans 16 amino acids. The V gene's germline CDR1 is LGHNA and CDR2 YNFKEQ. V lost 0 bases to trimming and J lost 0 bases; unmatched junction nucleotides: 4. The CDR3 protein is CASSQDWDSLNTEAFF. In nucleotides, the CDR3 is TGTGCCAGCAGCCAAGATTGGGACAGCCTGAACACTGAAGCTTTCTTT.

In this sample, this clonotype turned up a few times. The chain recombines TRBV6-2 or TRBV6-3 with TRBJ2-7, with D uncertain. The germline CDR1 and CDR2 sequences are MNHEY and SVGEGT. Trimming pared 4 bases from V and 4 bases from J, leaving 14 bases between. The CDR3 has 14 residues. The CDR3 DNA reads as TGTGCCAGCAGTTCCAGTGGCGTGGGATACGAGCAGTACTTC. Protein: CASSSSGVGYEQYF.

About this clonotype itself: The junction departs from the called germline gene at one end, perhaps through a read error. V gene TRBV20-1 combines with J gene TRBJ2-7; D is unresolved. The V gene's germline CDR1 is DFQATT and CDR2 SNEGSKA (reference sequence). There are 11 residues in the CDR3. The CDR3 nucleotides read TGCAGTGCTAGAGTCGAGCCGATTCGGCACTTC. Residues: CSARVEPIRHF.

This clonotype was counted ten times or more. The gene calls are TRBV20-1 and TRBJ1-2; D call uncertain. CDR3 size: 13 residues. Trimming took 5 bases from V and 2 from J, leaving 12 bases between them. Germline values: CDR1 DFQATT, CDR2 SNEGSKA (reference sequence). In DNA, the CDR3 is TGCAGTGCTCCCACCCCATTAAACTATGGCTACACCTTC. Its protein is CSAPTPLNYGYTF.

This clonotype showed up just a few times. The chain has TRBV7-2 and TRBJ1-1, with a weak D call TRBD1 (5 bases). The CDR3 runs to 14 residues. Trimming shortened V by 3 bases and J by 7 bases, and 15 bases separated the two germline ends. Germline V CDR1 and CDR2: SGHTA, FQGNSA. The CDR3 spells CASSFATGGIEAFF. The CDR3 DNA reads TGTGCCAGCAGCTTCGCAACGGGGGGGATTGAAGCTTTCTTT.

The V and J genes are TRBV28 and TRBJ1-3; D remains ambiguous. Trimming pared 6 bases from V and 2 bases from J, leaving 11 bases between. This CDR3 is 14 amino acids long. Per germline, CDR1 MDHEN and CDR2 SYDVKM. In DNA form, the CDR3 reads TGTGCCAGCAGCGAGCAAAGCGCTGGAAACACCATATATTTT. Translation: CASSEQSAGNTIYF.

This clonotype has only a few counts. J is TRBJ2-5 and V is TRBV20-1; no reliable D call. This CDR3 is built from 14 residues. The V gene's germline CDR1 is DFQATT and CDR2 SNEGSKA (reference sequence). V was pared by 4 bases and J by 1 base, with 13 bases between. The CDR3 DNA is TGCAGTGCTACCTCTACAGTAGCCCAAGAGACCCAGTACTTC. Translation gives CSATSTVAQETQYF.

The J gene is TRBJ2-7, the V gene TRBV29-1, with 9 nucleotides matching TRBD1. V trimming: 7 bases; J trimming: 6 bases; junction bases outside the gene matches: 13. CDR1 SQVTM and CDR2 ANQGSEA come from the germline V gene. This CDR3 spans 14 amino acids. The CDR3 spells CSAKPGQGTAEQYF. CDR3 nucleotides: TGCAGCGCCAAACCAGGACAGGGGACGGCCGAGCAGTACTTC.

The rearrangement links TRBV19 to TRBJ2-2; no clear D gene. CDR3 length: 16 residues. Trimming left V 0 bases short and J 5 bases short, with 13 bases between. CDR1 is LNHDA and CDR2 is SQIVND in the germline V gene (reference sequence). In nucleotides, the CDR3 is TGTGCCAGTAGTATAGATCGTTCGTGGTTGACCGGGGAGCTGTTTTTT. Protein product: CASSIDRSWLTGELFF.

V gene TRBV5-5 combines with J gene TRBJ2-3; 10 bases fit TRBD1. The germline V gene encodes CDR1 SGHKS and CDR2 YYEKEE (reference sequence). Germline trimming cut 3 bases from V and 5 bases from J; bases unmatched to any gene: 3. The CDR3 has 14 residues. CDR3 amino acids: CASSSGQGGDTQYF. The CDR3 DNA is TGTGCCAGCAGCTCCGGACAGGGGGGAGATACGCAGTATTTT.

This clonotype was observed a few times. The chain uses TRBV12-3 or TRBV12-4 and TRBJ2-7; D might be TRBD2 (5 bases). With 6 bases removed from V and 3 bases from J, the gap between germline ends came to 39 bases. The CDR3 contains 22 residues. CDR3: CASRPDEPLWRPNPPPYYEQYF. The CDR3 DNA reads TGTGCCAGCAGACCTGATGAACCCCTGTGGAGGCCGAACCCACCTCCCTACTACGAGCAGTACTTC.

This clonotype has more than one count but fewer than ten. The rearrangement uses TRBV7-2 and TRBJ2-7, with D possibly TRBD2 on 6 matching bases. Trimming took off 4 bases at V and 4 bases at J, with 14 bases between the two ends. CDR1 is SGHTA and CDR2 is FQGNSA in the germline V gene. The CDR3 is made up of 14 amino acids. In DNA form, the CDR3 reads TGTGCCAGCAGCTCCCCCGGGAGTGTGTACGAGCAGTACTTC. Its translation is CASSSPGSVYEQYF.

This clonotype was counted ten times or more. The chain carries TRBV12-3 or TRBV12-4 and TRBJ1-4; TRBD1 is a possible D gene (6 bases). V lost 1 base and J 16 bases, leaving 16 bases between the germline ends. There are 13 residues in the CDR3. The CDR3 region has the DNA TGTGCCAGCAGTTTAGAGCTCTGGCAGGGGCCGTTTTTT. It encodes CASSLELWQGPFF.

Many counts were recorded for this clonotype. The rearrangement uses TRBV18 and TRBJ1-2, with D perhaps TRBD1 (5 bases). The CDR3 has 13 residues. V gave up 2 bases and J gave up 6 bases, with 10 bases separating them. Germline CDR1 KGHSH, CDR2 LQKENI. The CDR3 sequence: CASSPKGADGYTF. The CDR3 DNA reads as TGTGCCAGCTCACCAAAAGGGGCGGATGGCTACACCTTC.

In its sample, this clonotype was seen many times. The chain links TRBV7-2 to TRBJ1-1; D unclear. Germline CDR1 and CDR2: SGHTA and FQGNSA. CDR3 length: 16 residues. The V end was cut by 1 base, the J end by 1 base, with 13 bases between. CDR3 amino acids: CASSLDDRGPNTEAFF. The CDR3 bases are TGTGCCAGCAGCTTAGACGATAGAGGCCCGAACACTGAAGCTTTCTTT. Filled out from reference TRBV7-2 and TRBJ1-1, the complete variable domain reads GAGVSQSPSNKVTEKGKDVELRCDPISGHTALYWYRQSLGQGLEFLIYFQGNSAPDKSGLPSDRFSAERTGGSVSTLTIQRTQQEDSAVYLCASSLDDRGPNTEAFFGQGTRLTVV.

The V and J genes are TRBV2 and TRBJ2-1, with 13 positions matching TRBD2. J lost 9 bases, V lost 10 bases, and 15 bases had no gene match. The CDR3 loop spans 16 amino acids. Per germline, CDR1 SNHLY and CDR2 FYNNEI. The CDR3 reads CAISPPGLAGLREQFF. The CDR3 nucleotides read TGTGCCATATCACCACCGGGACTAGCGGGACTTCGTGAGCAGTTCTTC. The full variable domain, in which reference TRBV2 and TRBJ2-1 provide the parts outside the CDR3, is EPEVTQTPSHQVTQMGQEVILRCVPISNHLYFYWYRQILGQKVEFLVSFYNNEISEKSEIFDDQFSVERPDGSNFTLKIRSTKLEDSAMYFCAISPPGLAGLREQFFGPGTRLTVL.

The gene calls are TRBV20-1 and TRBJ2-7; a possible D gene is TRBD1 (6 bases). CDR1 and CDR2 (germline): DFQATT, SNEGSKA (reference sequence). The V end was cut by 4 bases, the J end by 5 bases, with 15 bases between. CDR3 length equals 13 residues. The CDR3 nucleotides are TGCAGTGCTATCGGGACATCTCAGAACGAGCAGTACTTC. This codes for CSAIGTSQNEQYF.

This clonotype was found a few times. The CDR3 region is CASSSQGGHYEQYF. CDR3 bases: TGTGCCAGCAGTTCCCAGGGAGGACACTACGAGCAGTACTTC. V usage is TRBV27 and J usage is TRBJ2-7; TRBD2 is a possible D gene (6 bases). V was clipped by 4 bases and J by 3 bases, with 13 bases between them. The CDR3 length is 14 residues. From germline, CDR1 is MNHEY and CDR2 SMNVEV (reference sequence).

There are many counts of this clonotype. The V call is TRBV19, the J call TRBJ1-5; TRBD1 agrees at 9 bases. The CDR3 has 15 residues. Trimming removed 3 bases from V and 4 bases from J; junction bases left unmatched: 4. CDR1 is LNHDA, CDR2 SQIVND, per germline (reference sequence). Written as DNA, the CDR3 is TGTGCCAGTAGTATCGGACAGGGGCTGAATCAGCCCCAGCATTTT. This encodes CASSIGQGLNQPQHF.

This clonotype was detected only once. It may be a read error: a sequence one base away is much more abundant. No conserved phenylalanine or tryptophan ends this CDR3, so it is likely a read error. The chain links TRBV7-6 to TRBJ1-1, with 8 positions matching TRBD1. Looked up from germline, CDR1 is SGHVS and CDR2 is FNYEAQ. The CDR3 runs 13 residues. J lost 8 bases, V lost 0 bases, and 2 bases had no gene match. CDR3 bases: TGTGCCAGCAGCTTAGCTGGACAGGGAGAAGCTTTCTCT. Its protein product is CASSLAGQGEAFS.

This sequence joins TRBV7-2 and TRBJ1-1; 7 bases match TRBD1. The CDR3 totals 13 residues. V shed 6 bases, J shed 5 bases, and the junction held 6 bases outside the gene matches. Per germline, CDR1 SGHTA and CDR2 FQGNSA. The CDR3 bases are TGTGCCAGCAGTCAACAGGGGCAGACTGAAGCTTTCTTT. This sequence encodes CASSQQGQTEAFF.

This clonotype was found many times. The chain combines TRBV15 with TRBJ2-5; 13 nucleotides align to TRBD2. Looked up from germline, CDR1 is LNHNV and CDR2 is YYDKDF (reference sequence). CDR3 length: 19 residues. V was pared by 0 bases and J by 4 bases, with 11 bases of the junction left unmatched. The CDR3 region is CATSRDGGLAGPAGETQYF. CDR3 bases: TGTGCCACCAGCAGAGACGGGGGACTAGCGGGACCCGCCGGAGAGACCCAGTACTTC.

In this sample, this clonotype turned up many times. This chain joins TRBV20-1 and TRBJ2-7; 11 nucleotides line up with TRBD1. CDR1 DFQATT and CDR2 SNEGSKA come from the germline V gene (reference sequence). This CDR3 region has 13 residues. With V trimmed by 4 bases and J by 4 bases, 3 bases remained unmatched. The CDR3 region has the DNA TGCAGTGCTAAGGACAGGGGGCTATACGAGCAGTACTTC. As protein: CSAKDRGLYEQYF.

This clonotype was observed many times. J is TRBJ1-1 and V is TRBV6-2 or TRBV6-3; 12 positions match TRBD1. Germline V gives CDR1 MNHEY, CDR2 SVGEGT. V lost 4 bases and J lost 4; bases outside the gene matches: 7. The CDR3 has 16 residues. CDR3 loop: CASSSGTGGWSTEAFF. Here the CDR3 DNA reads TGTGCCAGCAGTTCCGGGACAGGGGGCTGGAGCACTGAAGCTTTCTTT.

The CDR3 sequence: CASSKAPGTGTGNTIYF. The CDR3 nucleotides are TGTGCCAGCAGTAAGGCTCCCGGGACAGGCACTGGAAACACCATATATTTT. This chain uses TRBV27 with TRBJ1-3; 8 nucleotides line up with TRBD1. The V and J ends lost 5 bases and 2 bases, in that order; junction bases with no gene match: 11. This CDR3 contains 17 residues. Per germline, CDR1 MNHEY and CDR2 SMNVEV (reference sequence).